This TCR beta chain stems from a study of blood T cell repertoires in COVID-19. Across the study: Samples representing acute and convalescent COVID-19 were sourced from the United States, Italy and Spain.

CDR3 length: 14 residues. V was cut by 9 bases and J by 5 bases, with 16 bases left in between. CDR1 is ENHRY and CDR2 is SYGVKD in the germline V gene. Original processing methods: Amplification with reference gene primers provided the estimates of nucleated cell counts. Some clones are missing from TCRdb's copy, which holds only in-frame ones; the method was immunoSEQ multiplex PCR. V and J calls and clone size come straight from that table; D and trimming were deduced from the DNA. The sample has more than 25,000 clones; approximately 96% are singletons. The specimen was peripheral blood. This clonotype originated in a human donor with active COVID-19. The donor label of this sample is uncertain. The rearrangement links TRBV10-3 to TRBJ2-2, with D possibly matching TRBD2 (6 bases). CDR3 loop: CAMTGTVNTGELFF. CDR3 nucleotides: TGTGCCATGACCGGGACTGTAAATACCGGGGAGCTGTTTTTT.